Each of the 9 T cell receptor beta chains below was sequenced from the same sample in a study of T cells in Graves' hyperthyroidism and ophthalmopathy. The investigators amplified TCR beta CDR3 regions from RNA transcripts. TCR CDR3 regions were first amplified by RT-PCR with HTBI primers. TCRdb re-called the multiplex PCR reads with MiXCR, one entry per CDR3 protein. The sample includes hundreds of thousands of distinct CDR3 sequences, about 14% of them seen just once. The material sequenced was blood. The receptors derive from a woman aged 18-35 years with Graves' hyperthyroidism.

The chain has TRBV25-1 and TRBJ2-3; 8 positions agree with TRBD2. V dropped 3 bases and J dropped 4; count of bases not matched to a gene: 6. The V gene's germline CDR1 is MGHDK and CDR2 SYGVNS. The length of the CDR3 is 15 residues. CDR3 DNA: TGTGCCAGCAGTGACCAGCGGGAGTGGGCAGATACGCAGTATTTT. Its protein product is CASSDQREWADTQYF.

This clonotype was counted only a few times. The CDR3 DNA reads TGTGCCAGCAGTCTGACCGGGACAGGGGGCCACGAGCAGTACTTC. Translated: CASSLTGTGGHEQYF. The chain uses TRBV28 and TRBJ2-7, with 12 bases lining up with TRBD1. The ends lost 5 bases at V and 5 bases at J; junction bases unmatched: 7. Germline V gene data show CDR1 as MDHEN and CDR2 as SYDVKM. CDR3 length: 15 residues.

This clonotype was seen repeatedly, ten times or more. The chain combines TRBV20-1 with TRBJ1-5, with no clear D. Germline values: CDR1 DFQATT, CDR2 SNEGSKA (reference sequence). V was pared by 4 bases and J by 0 bases, with 13 bases between. The CDR3 has 15 amino acids. In DNA, the CDR3 is TGCAGTGCTACTGCAGCCGGAGTTAGCAATCAGCCCCAGCATTTT. This translates into CSATAAGVSNQPQHF.

This clonotype was seen repeatedly, ten times or more. This rearrangement joins TRBV27 to TRBJ1-1; tentatively, D is TRBD1 (5 bases). Germline V CDR1 and CDR2: MNHEY, SMNVEV (reference sequence). The CDR3 has 13 amino acids. The V end was cut by 3 bases, the J end by 4 bases, with 9 bases between. The CDR3 nucleotides are TGTGCCAGCAGTTTCCAGGGTTTCACTGAAGCTTTCTTT. Translation gives CASSFQGFTEAFF.

V usage is TRBV6-4 and J usage is TRBJ2-3; 9 bases are a match to TRBD2. The germline V gene has CDR1 MRHNA and CDR2 SNTAGT. The CDR3 loop spans 14 amino acids. With V trimmed by 11 bases and J by 0 bases, 6 bases remained unmatched. The CDR3 protein is CACGREPSTDTQYF. DNA of the CDR3: TGTGCCTGCGGGAGGGAACCTAGCACAGATACGCAGTATTTT.

The sample holds many counts of this clonotype. This chain links TRBV27 with TRBJ2-7; TRBD1 or TRBD2 may be the D gene (5 bases each). Germline CDR1 is MNHEY and CDR2 is SMNVEV (reference sequence). The V and J ends lost 6 bases and 9 bases respectively, with 24 bases between them. This CDR3 is built from 15 residues. CDR3 region: CASRINRDAQGRQYF. CDR3 bases: TGTGCCAGCAGAATAAACCGGGACGCCCAGGGACGGCAGTACTTC.

This clonotype was found a few times. In DNA form, the CDR3 reads TGTGCCAGCAGTGAGGAGGGGACAAGCAATCAGCCCCAGCATTTT. Its translation: CASSEEGTSNQPQHF. The V call is TRBV2, the J call TRBJ1-5; the D gene is possibly TRBD1 (6 bases). The CDR3 loop spans 15 amino acids. CDR1 is SNHLY and CDR2 is FYNNEI in the germline V gene. Trimming stripped 3 bases from V and 1 base from J, with 10 bases between.

This clonotype has at least ten counts. This chain joins TRBV7-8 and TRBJ1-5; D may be TRBD1 (5 bases). Germline CDR1 SGHVS, CDR2 FQNEAQ. This CDR3 comprises 14 residues. V dropped 5 bases and J dropped 5 bases, with 13 bases sitting between them. CDR3 DNA: TGTGCCAGCAGCCTCCGAGGGGCCTATCAGCCCCAGCATTTT. This encodes CASSLRGAYQPQHF. The full variable domain, its missing parts supplied by reference TRBV7-8 and TRBJ1-5, is GAGVSQSPRYKVAKRGQDVALRCDPISGHVSLFWYQQALGQGPEFLTYFQNEAQLDKSGLPSDRFFAERPEGSVSTLKIQRTQQEDSAVYLCASSLRGAYQPQHFGDGTRLSIL.

The V call is TRBV20-1, the J call TRBJ2-5, with D uncertain. Germline loops: CDR1 DFQATT, CDR2 SNEGSKA (reference sequence). The CDR3 is 13 amino acids. Trimming removed 1 base from V and 2 bases from J, with 8 bases in between. This chain's CDR3 is CSARVPFQETQYF. The CDR3 region has the DNA TGCAGTGCTAGAGTCCCATTTCAAGAGACCCAGTACTTC.